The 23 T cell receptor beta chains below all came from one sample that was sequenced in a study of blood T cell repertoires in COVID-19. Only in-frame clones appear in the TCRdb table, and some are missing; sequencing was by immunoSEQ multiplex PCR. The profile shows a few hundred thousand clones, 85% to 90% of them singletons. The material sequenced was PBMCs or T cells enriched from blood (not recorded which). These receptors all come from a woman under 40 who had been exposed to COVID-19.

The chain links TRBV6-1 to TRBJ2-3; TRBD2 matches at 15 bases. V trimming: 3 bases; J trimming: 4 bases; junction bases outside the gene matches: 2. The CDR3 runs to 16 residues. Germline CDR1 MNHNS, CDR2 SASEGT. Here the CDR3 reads CASSDGLAGGSDTQYF. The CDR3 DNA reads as TGTGCCAGCAGTGACGGACTAGCGGGAGGGTCAGATACGCAGTATTTT.

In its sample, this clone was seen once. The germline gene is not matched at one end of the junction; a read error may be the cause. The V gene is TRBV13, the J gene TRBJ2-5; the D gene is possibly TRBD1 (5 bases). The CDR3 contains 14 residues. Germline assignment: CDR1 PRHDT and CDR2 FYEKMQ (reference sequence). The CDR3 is CASSLGHSSETQYF. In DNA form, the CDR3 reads TGTGCCAGCAGTTTAGGACATTCCTCAGAGACCCAGTACTTC.

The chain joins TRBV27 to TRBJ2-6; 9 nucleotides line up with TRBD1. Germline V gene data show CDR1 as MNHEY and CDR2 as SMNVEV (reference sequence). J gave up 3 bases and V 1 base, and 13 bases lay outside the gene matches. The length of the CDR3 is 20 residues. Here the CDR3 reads CASSLYQERQGVGGANVLTF. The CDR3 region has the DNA TGTGCCAGCAGTTTATATCAGGAAAGACAGGGGGTGGGTGGGGCCAACGTCCTGACTTTC. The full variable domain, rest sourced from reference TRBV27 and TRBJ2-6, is EAQVTQNPRYLITVTGKKLTVTCSQNMNHEYMSWYRQDPGLGLRQIYYSMNVEVTDKGDVPEGYKVSRKEKRNFPLILESPSPNQTSLYFCASSLYQERQGVGGANVLTFGAGSRLTVL.

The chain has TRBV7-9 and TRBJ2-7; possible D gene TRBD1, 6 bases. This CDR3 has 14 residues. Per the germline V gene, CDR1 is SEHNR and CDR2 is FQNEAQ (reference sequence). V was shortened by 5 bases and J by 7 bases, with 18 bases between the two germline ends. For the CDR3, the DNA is TGTGCCAGCAGCCAACAGGGTCTTAGGGGGGAGCAGTACTTC. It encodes CASSQQGLRGEQYF.

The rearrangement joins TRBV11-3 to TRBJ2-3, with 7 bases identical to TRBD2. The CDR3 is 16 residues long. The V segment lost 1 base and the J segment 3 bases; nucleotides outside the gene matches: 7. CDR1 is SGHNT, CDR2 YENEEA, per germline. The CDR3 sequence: CASSLAGASGTDTQYF. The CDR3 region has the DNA TGTGCCAGCAGCTTAGCGGGTGCTAGCGGTACAGATACGCAGTATTTT.

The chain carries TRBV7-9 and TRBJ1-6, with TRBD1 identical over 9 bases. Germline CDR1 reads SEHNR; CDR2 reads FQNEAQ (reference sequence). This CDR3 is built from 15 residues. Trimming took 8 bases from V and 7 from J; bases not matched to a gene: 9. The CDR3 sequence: CASSPAGTGNSPLHF. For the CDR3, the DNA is TGTGCCAGCTCACCGGCCGGGACAGGGAATTCACCCCTCCACTTT.

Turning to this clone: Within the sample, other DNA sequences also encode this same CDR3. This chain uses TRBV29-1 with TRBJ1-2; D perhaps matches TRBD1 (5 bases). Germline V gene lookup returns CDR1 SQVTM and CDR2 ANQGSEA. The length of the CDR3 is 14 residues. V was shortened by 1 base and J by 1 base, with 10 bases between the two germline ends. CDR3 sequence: CSVEGQGLNYGYTF. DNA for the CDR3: TGCAGCGTTGAAGGTCAGGGACTTAACTATGGCTACACCTTC.

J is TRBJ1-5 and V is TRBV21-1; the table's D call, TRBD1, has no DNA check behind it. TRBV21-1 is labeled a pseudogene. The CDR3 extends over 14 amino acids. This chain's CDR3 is CASNGQGGNQPQHF. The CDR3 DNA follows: TGTGCCAGCAACGGACAGGGGGGGAATCAGCCCCAGCATTTT.

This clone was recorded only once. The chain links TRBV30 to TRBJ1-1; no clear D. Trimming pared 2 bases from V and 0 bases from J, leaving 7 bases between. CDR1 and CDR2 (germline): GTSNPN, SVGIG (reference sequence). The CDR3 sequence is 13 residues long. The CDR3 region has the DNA TGTGCCTGGAGTCGGGGATTGAACACTGAAGCTTTCTTT. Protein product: CAWSRGLNTEAFF. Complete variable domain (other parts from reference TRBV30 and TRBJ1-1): SQTIHQWPATLVQPVGSPLSLECTVEGTSNPNLYWYRQAAGRGLQLLFYSVGIGQISSEVPQNLSASRPQDRQFILSSKKLLLSDSGFYLCAWSRGLNTEAFFGQGTRLTVV.

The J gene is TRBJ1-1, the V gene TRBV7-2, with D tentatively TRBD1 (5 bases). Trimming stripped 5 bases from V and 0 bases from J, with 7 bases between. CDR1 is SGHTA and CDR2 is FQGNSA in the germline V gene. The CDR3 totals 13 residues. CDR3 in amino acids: CASSRQMNTEAFF. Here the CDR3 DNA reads TGTGCCAGCAGCCGACAGATGAACACTGAAGCTTTCTTT. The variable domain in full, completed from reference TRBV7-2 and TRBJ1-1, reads GAGVSQSPSNKVTEKGKDVELRCDPISGHTALYWYRQSLGQGLEFLIYFQGNSAPDKSGLPSDRFSAERTGGSVSTLTIQRTQQEDSAVYLCASSRQMNTEAFFGQGTRLTVV.

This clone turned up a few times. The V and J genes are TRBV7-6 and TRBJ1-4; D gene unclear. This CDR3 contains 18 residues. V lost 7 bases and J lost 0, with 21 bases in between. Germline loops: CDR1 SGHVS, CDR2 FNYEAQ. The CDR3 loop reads CASMLRAGGGATNEKLFF. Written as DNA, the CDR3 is TGTGCCAGCATGCTTAGGGCAGGAGGCGGGGCAACTAATGAAAAACTGTTTTTT.

The CDR3, as DNA: TGTGCCAGCAGCGGAAACCCAGGGCGGAGCTCCTATAATTCACCCCTCCACTTT. Translating it yields CASSGNPGRSSYNSPLHF. The chain recombines TRBV7-3 with TRBJ1-6; weak D call: TRBD1 (5 bases). V was cut by 5 bases and J by 0 bases, with 17 bases left in between. CDR1 SGHTA and CDR2 FQGTGA come from the germline V gene. CDR3 length: 18 residues.

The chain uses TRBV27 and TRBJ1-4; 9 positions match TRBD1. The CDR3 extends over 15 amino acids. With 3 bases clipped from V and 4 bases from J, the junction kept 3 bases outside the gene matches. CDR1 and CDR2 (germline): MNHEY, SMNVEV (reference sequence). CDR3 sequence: CASSFWTGVNEKLFF. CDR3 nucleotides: TGTGCCAGCAGTTTTTGGACAGGGGTTAATGAAAAACTGTTTTTT.

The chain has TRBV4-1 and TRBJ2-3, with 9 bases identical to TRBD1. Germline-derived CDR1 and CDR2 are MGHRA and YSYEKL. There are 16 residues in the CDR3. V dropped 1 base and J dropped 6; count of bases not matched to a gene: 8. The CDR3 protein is CASSQVGTGTVDTQYF. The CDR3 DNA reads TGCGCCAGCAGCCAAGTCGGGACAGGGACTGTGGATACGCAGTATTTT.

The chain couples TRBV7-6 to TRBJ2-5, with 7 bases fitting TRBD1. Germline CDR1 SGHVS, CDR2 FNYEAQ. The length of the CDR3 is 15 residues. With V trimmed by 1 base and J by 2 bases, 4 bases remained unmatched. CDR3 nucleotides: TGTGCCAGCAGCTTAGGCGCAGGGGGACAAGAGACCCAGTACTTC. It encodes CASSLGAGGQETQYF.

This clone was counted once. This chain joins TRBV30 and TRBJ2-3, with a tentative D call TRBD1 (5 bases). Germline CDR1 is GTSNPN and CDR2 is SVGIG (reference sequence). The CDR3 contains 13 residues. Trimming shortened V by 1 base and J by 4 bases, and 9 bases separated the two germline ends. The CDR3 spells CAWSGPRADTQYF. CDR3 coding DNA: TGTGCCTGGAGTGGGCCCAGGGCAGATACGCAGTATTTT.

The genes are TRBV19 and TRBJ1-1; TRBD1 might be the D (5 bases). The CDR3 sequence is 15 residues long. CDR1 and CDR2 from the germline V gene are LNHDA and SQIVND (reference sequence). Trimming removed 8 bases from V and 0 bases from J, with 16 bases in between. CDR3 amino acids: CASAARDGMNTEAFF. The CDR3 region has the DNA TGTGCCAGTGCCGCCAGGGATGGGATGAACACTGAAGCTTTCTTT.

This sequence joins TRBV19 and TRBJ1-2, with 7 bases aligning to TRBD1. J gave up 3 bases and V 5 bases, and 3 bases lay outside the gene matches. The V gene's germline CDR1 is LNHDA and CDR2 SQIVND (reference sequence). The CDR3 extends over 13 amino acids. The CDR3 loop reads CASSPGQDYGYTF. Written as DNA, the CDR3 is TGTGCCAGTAGTCCAGGACAGGACTATGGCTACACCTTC.

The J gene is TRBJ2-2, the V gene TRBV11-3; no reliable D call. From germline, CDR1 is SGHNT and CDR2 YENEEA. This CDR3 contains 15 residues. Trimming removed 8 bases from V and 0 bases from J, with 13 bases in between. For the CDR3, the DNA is TGTGCCAGCGCGTCCAAGCCCTCGAACACCGGGGAGCTGTTTTTT. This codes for CASASKPSNTGELFF.

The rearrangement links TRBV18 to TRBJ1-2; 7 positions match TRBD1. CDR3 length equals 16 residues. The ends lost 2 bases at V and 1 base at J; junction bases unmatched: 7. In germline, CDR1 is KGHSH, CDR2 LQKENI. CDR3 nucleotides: TGTGCCAGCTCACCAGAAAGACAGGGCTATAACTATGGCTACACCTTC. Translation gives CASSPERQGYNYGYTF. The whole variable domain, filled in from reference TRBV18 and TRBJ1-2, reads NAGVMQNPRHLVRRRGQEARLRCSPMKGHSHVYWYRQLPEEGLKFMVYLQKENIIDESGMPKERFSAEFPKEGPSILRIQQVVRGDSAAYFCASSPERQGYNYGYTFGSGTRLTVV.

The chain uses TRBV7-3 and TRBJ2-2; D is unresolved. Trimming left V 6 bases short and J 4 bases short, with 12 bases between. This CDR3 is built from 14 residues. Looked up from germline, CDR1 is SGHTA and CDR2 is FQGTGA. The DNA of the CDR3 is TGTGCCAGCAGGCGCGGCCTGAGCACCGGGGAGCTGTTTTTT. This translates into CASRRGLSTGELFF.

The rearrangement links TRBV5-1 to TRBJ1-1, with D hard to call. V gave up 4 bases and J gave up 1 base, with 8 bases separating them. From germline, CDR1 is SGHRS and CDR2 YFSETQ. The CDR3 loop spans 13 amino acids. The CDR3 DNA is TGCGCCAGCAGCCCTATCGGGAACACTGAAGCTTTCTTT. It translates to CASSPIGNTEAFF.

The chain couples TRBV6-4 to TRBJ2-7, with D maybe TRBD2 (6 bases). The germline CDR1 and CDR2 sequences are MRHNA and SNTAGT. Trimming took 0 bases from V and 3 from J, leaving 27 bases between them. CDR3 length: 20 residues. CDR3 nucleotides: TGTGCCAGCAGTGACTCGAGTCTGGGACTTCCCCTCTGGGGAATCTACGAGCAGTACTTC. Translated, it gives CASSDSSLGLPLWGIYEQYF.